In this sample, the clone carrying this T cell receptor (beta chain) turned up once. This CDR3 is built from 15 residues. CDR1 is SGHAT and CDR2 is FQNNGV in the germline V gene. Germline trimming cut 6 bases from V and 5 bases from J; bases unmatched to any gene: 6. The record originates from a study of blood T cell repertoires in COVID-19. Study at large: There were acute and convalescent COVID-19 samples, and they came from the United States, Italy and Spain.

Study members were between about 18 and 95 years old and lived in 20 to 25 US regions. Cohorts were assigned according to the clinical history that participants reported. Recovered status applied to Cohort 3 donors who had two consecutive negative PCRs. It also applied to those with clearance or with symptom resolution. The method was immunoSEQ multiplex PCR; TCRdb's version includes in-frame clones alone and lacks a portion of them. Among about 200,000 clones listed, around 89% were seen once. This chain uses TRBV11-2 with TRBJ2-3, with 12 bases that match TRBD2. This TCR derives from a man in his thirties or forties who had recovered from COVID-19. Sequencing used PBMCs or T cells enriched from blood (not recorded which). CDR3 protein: CASSLAGGLGDTQYF. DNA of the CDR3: TGTGCCAGCAGTCTAGCGGGGGGGCTGGGAGATACGCAGTATTTT.